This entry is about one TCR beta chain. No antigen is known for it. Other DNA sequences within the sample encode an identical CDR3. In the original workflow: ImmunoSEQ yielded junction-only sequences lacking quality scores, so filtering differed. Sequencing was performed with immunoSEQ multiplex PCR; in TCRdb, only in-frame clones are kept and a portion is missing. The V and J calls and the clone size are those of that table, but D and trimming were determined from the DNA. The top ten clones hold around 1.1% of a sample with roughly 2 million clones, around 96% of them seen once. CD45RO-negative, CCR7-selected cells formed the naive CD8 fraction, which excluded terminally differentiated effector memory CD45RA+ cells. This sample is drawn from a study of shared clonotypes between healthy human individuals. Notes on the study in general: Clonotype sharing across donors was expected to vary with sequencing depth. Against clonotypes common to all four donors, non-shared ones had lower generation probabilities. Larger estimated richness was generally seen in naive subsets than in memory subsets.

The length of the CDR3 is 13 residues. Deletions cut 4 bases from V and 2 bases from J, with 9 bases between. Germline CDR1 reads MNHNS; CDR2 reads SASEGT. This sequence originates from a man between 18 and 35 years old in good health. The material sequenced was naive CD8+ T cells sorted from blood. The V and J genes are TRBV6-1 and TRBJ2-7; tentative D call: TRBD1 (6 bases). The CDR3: CASSVRGAYEQYF. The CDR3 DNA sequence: TGTGCCAGCAGTGTCAGGGGCGCCTACGAGCAGTACTTC.